Below are 8 T cell receptor beta chains sequenced from a single sample in a study of cytomegalovirus exposure and HLA in healthy donors. PCR involved 60 Vbeta and 13 Jbeta primers. The table came from immunoSEQ multiplex PCR; TCRdb's copy has only in-frame clones and leaves some out. Of tens of thousands of clones in the sample, less than 80% were seen once. Material for sequencing was PBMCs. The receptors originated from a male donor in good health and CMV-seronegative.

Here the CDR3 DNA reads TGCGCCAGCAGCCAAGACAGGGGAATGCTTGAAGCTTTCTTT. Residues: CASSQDRGMLEAFF. The J gene is TRBJ1-1, the V gene TRBV4-3, with D perhaps TRBD1 (6 bases). V shed 0 bases and J shed 7 bases, with 12 bases lying between them. CDR3 length: 14 residues. Germline V CDR1 and CDR2: LGHNA, YSLEER.

This clone was seen a few times. The chain uses TRBV19 and TRBJ1-5; D perhaps matches TRBD1 (6 bases). Germline CDR1 is LNHDA and CDR2 is SQIVND (reference sequence). The CDR3 is 17 amino acids. Between the trimmed V and J ends, which lost 5 bases and 1 base, there was a span of 18 bases. In nucleotides, the CDR3 is TGTGCCAGTAGTCCCCGGGTTGGGGGCATCAGCAATCAGCCCCAGCATTTT. It encodes CASSPRVGGISNQPQHF.

The chain recombines TRBV9 with TRBJ1-2; 10 positions agree with TRBD1. This CDR3 has 14 residues. J was trimmed by 5 bases and V by 3 bases; bases with no gene match: 4. Germline CDR1 SGDLS, CDR2 YYNGEE. The CDR3 protein is CASSAGTGDYGYTF. DNA of the CDR3: TGTGCCAGCAGCGCGGGGACAGGGGATTATGGCTACACCTTC.

The rearrangement joins TRBV5-5 to TRBJ2-2, with D unclear. Trimming took off 3 bases at V and 3 bases at J, with 6 bases between the two ends. CDR3 length equals 13 residues. CDR1 is SGHKS and CDR2 is YYEKEE in the germline V gene (reference sequence). The CDR3 region is CASSSQDTGELFF. The CDR3 DNA is TGTGCCAGCAGCTCCCAGGACACCGGGGAGCTGTTTTTT.

This rearrangement joins TRBV12-1 to TRBJ2-1; the table's TRBD1 call for D was not verified on the DNA. TRBV12-1 is shown as a pseudogene. This CDR3 region has 15 residues. CDR3 DNA: TGTGCCAGCAGCTTTGGGGACAGGGGGCGCGGTGAGCAGTTCTTC. Translation: CASSFGDRGRGEQFF.

The chain links TRBV5-1 to TRBJ2-3; no definite D call. The CDR3 length is 13 residues. V dropped 3 bases and J dropped 5 bases, with 10 bases sitting between them. Germline V lookup: CDR1 SGHRS, CDR2 YFSETQ. The CDR3 loop reads CASSSFRLDTQYF. In DNA form, the CDR3 reads TGCGCCAGCAGCTCCTTTAGATTAGATACGCAGTATTTT.

This clone appeared once. The genes are TRBV28 and TRBJ1-2, with TRBD1 matching 7 bases. V gave up 2 bases and J gave up 1 base; unmatched junction bases: 10. CDR1 is MDHEN, CDR2 SYDVKM, per germline. This CDR3 is built from 17 residues. The CDR3 DNA reads as TGTGCCAGCAGTTTACCCAGGACAGGAGTGTATAACTATGGCTACACCTTC. This encodes CASSLPRTGVYNYGYTF.

There are a few counts of this clone. The chain joins TRBV19 to TRBJ1-1, with 7 bases matching TRBD1. CDR1 is LNHDA, CDR2 SQIVND, per germline (reference sequence). Trimming at V came to 6 bases and at J to 1 base, leaving 5 bases not matched to a gene. This CDR3 contains 14 residues. The chain's CDR3 is CASRMGQTNTEAFF. Written as DNA, the CDR3 is TGTGCCAGTAGGATGGGACAGACGAACACTGAAGCTTTCTTT. Combining the CDR3 with reference TRBV19 and TRBJ1-1 gives the whole variable domain DGGITQSPKYLFRKEGQNVTLSCEQNLNHDAMYWYRQDPGQGLRLIYYSQIVNDFQKGDIAEGYSVSREKKESFPLTVTSAQKNPTAFYLCASRMGQTNTEAFFGQGTRLTVV.